Each of the 22 T cell receptor beta chains below was sequenced from the same sample in a study of shared clonotypes between healthy human individuals. The data were produced by immunoSEQ multiplex PCR, yet TCRdb's version contains in-frame clones alone and is incomplete. The table has approximately 440,000 clones, 75% to 80% seen once; the top ten hold 12%. The sample taken for sequencing was PBMCs. These receptors all come from a middle-aged woman in good health. Some clones in this sample may be carry-over from other donors' samples.

The J gene is TRBJ2-7, the V gene TRBV5-4; D gene uncertain. This CDR3 spans 15 amino acids. From germline, CDR1 is SGHNT and CDR2 YYREEE (reference sequence). V dropped 0 bases and J dropped 0 bases, with 10 bases sitting between them. The CDR3 DNA sequence: TGTGCCAGCAGCTTGGACCAGCGAACCTCCTACGAGCAGTACTTC. Protein: CASSLDQRTSYEQYF. Looking up the rest from reference TRBV5-4 and TRBJ2-7 gives the full variable domain: ETGVTQSPTHLIKTRGQQVTLRCSSQSGHNTVSWYQQALGQGPQFIFQYYREEENGRGNFPPRFSGLQFPNYSSELNVNALELDDSALYLCASSLDQRTSYEQYFGPGTRLTVT.

This clone showed up just a few times. The rearrangement links TRBV29-1 to TRBJ1-5; unclear D gene. V lost 8 bases to trimming and J lost 7 bases, with 15 bases between them. The germline V gene has CDR1 SQVTM and CDR2 ANQGSEA. The CDR3 extends over 12 amino acids. This CDR3 reads CSTLQPGQPQHF. CDR3 nucleotides: TGCAGCACCCTCCAACCAGGCCAGCCCCAGCATTTT.

In its sample, this clone was seen once. This chain joins TRBV28 and TRBJ1-1; D is uncertain. The germline V and J ends were trimmed by 6 bases and 0 bases, with 11 bases remaining between them. The length of the CDR3 is 14 residues. Per germline, CDR1 MDHEN and CDR2 SYDVKM. The CDR3 region is CASSPHRMNTEAFF. The CDR3 DNA reads as TGTGCCAGCAGCCCACACCGTATGAACACTGAAGCTTTCTTT.

V gene TRBV4-1 combines with J gene TRBJ2-1; 7 bases match TRBD2. Germline assignment: CDR1 MGHRA and CDR2 YSYEKL. With V trimmed by 1 base and J by 5 bases, 11 bases remained unmatched. CDR3 size: 17 residues. CDR3 sequence reads: CASSQVNWRELHNEQFF. The CDR3 region has the DNA TGCGCCAGCAGCCAAGTTAATTGGCGGGAGCTGCACAATGAGCAGTTCTTC.

Concerning this clone: One end of the junction is discordant with germline, which a read error may explain. The V call is TRBV4-3, the J call TRBJ1-5, with a possible D match to TRBD1 (6 bases). Germline V gene lookup returns CDR1 LGHNA and CDR2 YSLEER. The CDR3 totals 16 residues. The CDR3 region has the DNA TGCGCCAGCAGCCAAGAAGTAGACAGGTTTAGTCAGCTCCAGCATTTT. It translates to CASSQEVDRFSQLQHF.

This chain links TRBV29-1 with TRBJ2-2; no clear D. Germline V gives CDR1 SQVTM, CDR2 ANQGSEA. The CDR3 has 12 amino acids. The V end was cut by 1 base, the J end by 6 bases, with 6 bases between. The CDR3: CSVEVRAGELFF. In DNA, the CDR3 is TGCAGCGTTGAAGTGCGAGCCGGGGAGCTGTTTTTT.

The V call is TRBV27, the J call TRBJ2-7, with 9 positions matching TRBD2. CDR1 and CDR2 from the germline V gene are MNHEY and SMNVEV (reference sequence). The V and J ends lost 7 bases and 6 bases, in that order; junction bases with no gene match: 10. There are 14 residues in the CDR3. In nucleotides, the CDR3 is TGTGCCAGCACCATACTAGCGGGCGTGGGCGAGCAGTACTTC. This sequence encodes CASTILAGVGEQYF.

This clone was seen many times. This chain links TRBV29-1 with TRBJ1-1; no firm D call. The CDR3 loop spans 14 amino acids. Trimming took off 7 bases at V and 1 base at J, with 16 bases between the two ends. CDR1 and CDR2 (germline): SQVTM, ANQGSEA. CDR3 in amino acids: CSAKGRMENTEAFF. The CDR3 coding sequence is TGCAGCGCAAAAGGGCGAATGGAGAACACTGAAGCTTTCTTT.

Turning to this clone: A single base is all that separates this from a far larger clone, so a read error is likely. The genes are TRBV30 and TRBJ1-2; 7 positions agree with TRBD1. CDR3 length equals 16 residues. Germline-derived CDR1 and CDR2 are GTSNPN and SVGIG (reference sequence). The CDR3 nucleotides are TGTGCCTGGGGTGTCAACCCACAGGGGACTCACTATGGCTACACCTTC. Translating it yields CAWGVNPQGTHYGYTF.

V and J are TRBV29-1 and TRBJ2-3; no firm D call. The CDR3 runs to 13 residues. V gave up 6 bases and J gave up 1 base, with 11 bases separating them. Germline V gene data show CDR1 as SQVTM and CDR2 as ANQGSEA. The CDR3 sequence is CSVAVDGTDTQYF. The DNA of the CDR3 is TGCAGCGTCGCTGTGGACGGCACAGATACGCAGTATTTT.

Note on this clone: Other DNA sequences in the same sample also yield this CDR3. The J gene is TRBJ2-5, the V gene TRBV5-1, with TRBD2 matching 12 bases. The length of the CDR3 is 15 residues. Germline V gene sequence: CDR1 SGHRS, CDR2 YFSETQ. J gave up 5 bases and V 3 bases, and 5 bases lay outside the gene matches. For the CDR3, the DNA is TGCGCCAGCAGCTCCCTAGCGGGAGGGTTGGAGACCCAGTACTTC. Translation: CASSSLAGGLETQYF.

The rearrangement uses TRBV5-1 and TRBJ1-1; TRBD1 is a possible D gene (6 bases). CDR1 SGHRS and CDR2 YFSETQ come from the germline V gene. Trimming shortened V by 4 bases and J by 1 base, and 8 bases separated the two germline ends. The CDR3 is made up of 13 amino acids. This CDR3 is CASSQDRNTEAFF. The CDR3 DNA reads as TGCGCCAGCAGCCAGGACAGGAACACTGAAGCTTTCTTT.

V gene TRBV7-8 combines with J gene TRBJ2-1, with TRBD1 matching over 9 bases. The CDR3 is made up of 14 amino acids. The ends lost 8 bases at V and 2 bases at J; junction bases unmatched: 4. Germline CDR1 SGHVS, CDR2 FQNEAQ. This CDR3 is CASLDRGAYNEQFF. The CDR3 DNA is TGTGCCAGCTTGGACAGGGGTGCCTACAATGAGCAGTTCTTC.

In its sample, this clone was seen once. V gene TRBV7-2 combines with J gene TRBJ2-7; 9 bases map to TRBD2. This CDR3 is built from 15 residues. V gave up 1 base and J gave up 6 bases; unmatched junction bases: 7. The germline V gene has CDR1 SGHTA and CDR2 FQGNSA. CDR3 DNA: TGTGCCAGCAGCTTAGTGGCTAGCGGGGCCTCCGAGCAGTACTTC. It yields the protein CASSLVASGASEQYF. Filled out from reference TRBV7-2 and TRBJ2-7, the complete variable domain reads GAGVSQSPSNKVTEKGKDVELRCDPISGHTALYWYRQSLGQGLEFLIYFQGNSAPDKSGLPSDRFSAERTGGSVSTLTIQRTQQEDSAVYLCASSLVASGASEQYFGPGTRLTVT.

Note on this clone: A far larger clone lies a single base away; this is likely a read error. This likely comes from a read error, as the CDR3 has no conserved phenylalanine or tryptophan at its end. The V call is TRBV25-1, the J call TRBJ2-7; 8 nucleotides match TRBD2. The germline gives CDR1 MGHDK, CDR2 SYGVNS. This CDR3 is built from 12 residues. The V segment lost 4 bases and the J segment 5 bases; nucleotides outside the gene matches: 1. The chain's CDR3 is CASSAGGDEQYS. Written as DNA, the CDR3 is TGTGCCAGCAGTGCCGGGGGGGACGAGCAGTACTCC.

The CDR3 spells CASSSYTGANVLTF. The CDR3, as DNA: TGTGCCAGCAGCTCATATACTGGGGCCAACGTCCTGACTTTC. This chain joins TRBV5-4 and TRBJ2-6; no firm D call. The V end was cut by 3 bases, the J end by 2 bases, with 6 bases between. Germline-derived CDR1 and CDR2 are SGHNT and YYREEE (reference sequence). CDR3 length: 14 amino acids.

A remark on this clone: It is likely a read error: a sequence one base away is far more abundant. The chain couples TRBV18 to TRBJ2-3; D is undetermined. The CDR3 has 13 amino acids. Trimming removed 8 bases at V and 2 bases at J, with 11 bases between. Germline CDR1 is KGHSH and CDR2 is LQKENI. CDR3 protein: CASHGQTTDTQYF. CDR3 bases: TGTGCCAGCCATGGGCAGACCACAGATACGCAGTATTTT.

The V gene is TRBV5-6, the J gene TRBJ1-5; no clear D gene. Germline-derived CDR1 and CDR2 are SGHDT and YYEEEE. This CDR3 is 13 amino acids long. Deletions cut 0 bases from V and 6 bases from J, with 7 bases between. CDR3 nucleotide sequence: TGTGCCAGCAGCTTGGGGGTCGGTCAGCCCCAGCATTTT. Its protein product is CASSLGVGQPQHF.

Notes on this clone: The same CDR3 is also encoded by other DNA sequences in this sample. The gene calls are TRBV9 and TRBJ2-7, with D maybe TRBD1 (5 bases). Germline CDR1 SGDLS, CDR2 YYNGEE. V lost 2 bases, J lost 0 bases, and 9 bases lay in between. There are 14 residues in the CDR3. The CDR3 bases are TGTGCCAGCAGCGTGGGGCGCAGCTCCTACGAGCAGTACTTC. This encodes CASSVGRSSYEQYF.

This chain uses TRBV7-7 with TRBJ2-5, with 9 positions matching TRBD1. The V gene's germline CDR1 is SSHAT and CDR2 FNYEAQ (reference sequence). After removal of 5 bases from V and 5 bases from J, the junction contained 6 bases not matched to a gene. The CDR3 consists of 14 residues. CDR3 sequence (DNA): TGTGCCAGCAGCCCCGACAGGGGGGGCGAGACCCAGTACTTC. Its protein product is CASSPDRGGETQYF.

This clone has just one count. A far larger clone is just one base off, so this is likely a read error. The rearrangement links TRBV7-9 to TRBJ2-1, with 11 bases aligning to TRBD2. V gave up 8 bases and J gave up 4 bases; unmatched junction bases: 4. The CDR3 is 14 amino acids. Germline assignment: CDR1 SEHNR and CDR2 FQNEAQ (reference sequence). The CDR3 is CASGGLADYNEQFF. CDR3 DNA sequence: TGTGCCAGCGGGGGACTAGCGGATTACAATGAGCAGTTCTTC.

The V and J genes are TRBV19 and TRBJ2-5; weak D call: TRBD2 (5 bases). Germline CDR1 is LNHDA and CDR2 is SQIVND (reference sequence). The CDR3 runs 13 residues. Trimming removed 6 bases from V and 7 bases from J, with 15 bases in between. Here the CDR3 reads CASSAGFSSTQYF. CDR3 sequence (DNA): TGTGCCAGTAGCGCGGGTTTCTCCTCGACCCAGTACTTC.